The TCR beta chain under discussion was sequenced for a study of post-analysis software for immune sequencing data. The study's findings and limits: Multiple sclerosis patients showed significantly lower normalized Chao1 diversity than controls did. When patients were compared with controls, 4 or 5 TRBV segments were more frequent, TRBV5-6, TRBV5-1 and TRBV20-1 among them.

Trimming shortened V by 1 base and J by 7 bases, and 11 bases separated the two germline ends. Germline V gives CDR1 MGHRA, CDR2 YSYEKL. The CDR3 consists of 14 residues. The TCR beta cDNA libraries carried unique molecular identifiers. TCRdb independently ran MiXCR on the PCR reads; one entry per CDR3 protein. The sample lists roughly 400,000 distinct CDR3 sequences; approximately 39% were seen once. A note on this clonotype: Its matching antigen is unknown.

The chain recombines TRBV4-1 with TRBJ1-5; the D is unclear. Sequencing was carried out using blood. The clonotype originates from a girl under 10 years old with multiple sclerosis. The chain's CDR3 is CASSQGTQYQPQHF. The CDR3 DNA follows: TGCGCCAGCAGCCAAGGGACCCAATACCAGCCCCAGCATTTT.